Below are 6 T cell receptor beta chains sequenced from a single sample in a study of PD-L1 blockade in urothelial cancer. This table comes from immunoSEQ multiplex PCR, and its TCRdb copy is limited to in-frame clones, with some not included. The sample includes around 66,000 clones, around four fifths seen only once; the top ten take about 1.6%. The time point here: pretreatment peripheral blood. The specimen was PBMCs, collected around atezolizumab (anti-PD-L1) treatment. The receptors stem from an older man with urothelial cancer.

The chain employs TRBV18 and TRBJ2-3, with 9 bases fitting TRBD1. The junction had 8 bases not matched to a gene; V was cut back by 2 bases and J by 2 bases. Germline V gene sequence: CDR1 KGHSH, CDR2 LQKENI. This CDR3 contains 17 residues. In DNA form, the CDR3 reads TGTGCCAGCTCACCAACTGCCGACAGGGGGGCCACAGATACGCAGTATTTT. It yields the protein CASSPTADRGATDTQYF.

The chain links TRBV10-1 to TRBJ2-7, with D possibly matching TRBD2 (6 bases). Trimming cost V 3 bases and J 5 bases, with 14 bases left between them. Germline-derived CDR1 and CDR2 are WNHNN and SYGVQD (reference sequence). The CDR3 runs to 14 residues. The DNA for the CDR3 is TGCGCCAGCAGTGAAAATCGGCGGGACGACGAGCAGTACTTC. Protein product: CASSENRRDDEQYF.

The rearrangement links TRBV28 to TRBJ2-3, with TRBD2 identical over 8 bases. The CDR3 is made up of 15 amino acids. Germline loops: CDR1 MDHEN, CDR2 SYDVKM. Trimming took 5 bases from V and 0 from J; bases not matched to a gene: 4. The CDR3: CASSRTSLSTDTQYF. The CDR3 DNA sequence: TGTGCCAGCAGTCGGACTAGCCTCAGCACAGATACGCAGTATTTT.

For the CDR3, the DNA is TGTGCCAGCAGCCTTAGCGGGGCCGGTTCCTACGAGCAGTACTTC. Amino acids: CASSLSGAGSYEQYF. The chain recombines TRBV9 with TRBJ2-7; 8 positions agree with TRBD2. The germline V gene has CDR1 SGDLS and CDR2 YYNGEE. V shed 4 bases and J 1 base; nucleotides not matched to a gene: 7. The CDR3 loop spans 15 amino acids.

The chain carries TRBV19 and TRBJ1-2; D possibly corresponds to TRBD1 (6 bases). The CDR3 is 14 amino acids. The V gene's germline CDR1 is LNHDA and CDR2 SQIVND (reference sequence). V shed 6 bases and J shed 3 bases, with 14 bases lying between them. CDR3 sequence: CASREQGFDYGYTF. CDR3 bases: TGTGCCAGTAGGGAACAGGGTTTCGACTATGGCTACACCTTC.

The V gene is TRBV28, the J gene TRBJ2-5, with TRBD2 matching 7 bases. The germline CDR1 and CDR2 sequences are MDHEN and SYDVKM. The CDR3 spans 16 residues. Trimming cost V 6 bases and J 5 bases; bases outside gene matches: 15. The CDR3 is CASRRPGTNLGETQYF. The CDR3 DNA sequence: TGTGCCAGCAGAAGACCCGGGACTAACCTTGGGGAGACCCAGTACTTC.